Listed below are T cell receptor beta chains from one sample, sequenced in a study of blood T cells in healthy people across ages. TCRdb used MiXCR to reprocess the 5' RACE reads, holding one entry per CDR3 protein. Of hundreds of thousands of distinct CDR3 sequences listed, under 40% were seen once; the top ten hold approximately 12%. Source material: blood. The receptors here all came from a man aged 18 to 35 in good health. Each CDR3 is given with its conserved first and last residue. A D gene is named only where the DNA matches it firmly. Only part of the rows carry a size: once, few, many, or a class if the clone is expanded.

clone size	D gene	V gene	J gene	CDR3 DNA	CDR3 protein
NA	TRBD2	TRBV5-1	TRBJ2-3	TGCGCCAGCAGCGCGGGACTAGCGCAAAGATACACAGATACGCAGTATTTT	CASSAGLAQRYTDTQYF
NA	NA	TRBV20-1	TRBJ2-2	TGCAGTGCTAGACAGGGGTCGAACACCGGGGAGCTGTTTTTT	CSARQGSNTGELFF
NA	NA	TRBV6-2/TRBV6-3	TRBJ1-1	TGTGCCAGCAGTTACTCGGGGGAAAGCGCTTTCTTT	CASSYSGESAFF
NA	TRBD2	TRBV2	TRBJ2-1	TGTGCCAGCAGACAAAGCGGGGGGGCCTGGAATGAGCAGTTCTTC	CASRQSGGAWNEQFF
few	NA	TRBV29-1	TRBJ1-1	TGCAGCGGATCGACACAAATGAACACTGAAGCTTTCTTT	CSGSTQMNTEAFF
NA	NA	TRBV7-6	TRBJ1-5	TGTGCCAGCAGCGTGGGGATTGGCAATCAGCCCCAGCATTTT	CASSVGIGNQPQHF
many	NA	TRBV20-1	TRBJ2-7	TGCAGTGCTAGAGATGGACAGTCCTACGAGCAGTACTTC	CSARDGQSYEQYF
few	TRBD1	TRBV9	TRBJ2-7	TGTGCCAGCAGCGAGACAGGGCGTGGCGAGCAGTACTTC	CASSETGRGEQYF
few	TRBD1	TRBV7-2	TRBJ1-6	TGTGCCAGCAGCTGGGGGACAGGGGCTTCACCCCTCCACTTT	CASSWGTGASPLHF
NA	TRBD2	TRBV12-3/TRBV12-4	TRBJ2-6	TGTGCCAGCAGTTTCGAACTAGCGGCTAGCTCTGGGGCCAGCGTCCTGACTTTC	CASSFELAASSGASVLTF
many	NA	TRBV6-4	TRBJ2-3	TGTGCCAGCAGTGACGGGGGAGAGACAGATACGCAGTATTTT	CASSDGGETDTQYF
many	NA	TRBV7-2	TRBJ2-1	TGTGCCAGCAGCTTAGAAAAGGGGTCCTACAATGAGCAGTTCTTC	CASSLEKGSYNEQFF
many	NA	TRBV10-3	TRBJ1-2	TGTGCCATCAGTGTTGGAGTCGACTACACCTTC	CAISVGVDYTF
few	NA	TRBV10-3	TRBJ1-4	TGTGCCATCAGTGTTGGACGCTCCGCAACTAATGAAAAACTGTTTTTT	CAISVGRSATNEKLFF
few	TRBD1	TRBV12-3/TRBV12-4	TRBJ1-1	TGTGCCAGCCTAACAGGGGCCCCCGTCGCTTTCTTT	CASLTGAPVAFF
NA	NA	TRBV15	TRBJ2-5	TGTGCCACCAGCACACCGGGACTCATTGGCAATGAGCAGTACTTC	CATSTPGLIGNEQYF
NA	NA	TRBV6-2/TRBV6-3	TRBJ1-2	TGTGCCAGCAAGTTGGAGACAGAAGCTGGCTACACCTTC	CASKLETEAGYTF
many	NA	TRBV12-3/TRBV12-4	TRBJ2-5	TGTGCCAGCAGTTTAGGTTGGGAGACCCAGTACTTC	CASSLGWETQYF
few	NA	TRBV20-1	TRBJ1-4	TGCAGTGCTAGTGGTGGAGGTGAAAAACTGTTTTTT	CSASGGGEKLFF
few	NA	TRBV7-2	TRBJ2-1	TGTGCCAGCAGCTTGTCGGGGGGCTTTAACAATGAGCAGTTCTTC	CASSLSGGFNNEQFF
NA	NA	TRBV10-3	TRBJ1-1	TGTGCCATCAGTGAGTCTGCAGGCACTGAAGCTTTCTTT	CAISESAGTEAFF
many	NA	TRBV4-2	TRBJ2-7	TGTGCCAGCAGCCAAGAGAGGGGCCCCGCTTACGAGCAGTACTTC	CASSQERGPAYEQYF
NA	NA	TRBV6-6	TRBJ2-5	TGTGCCAGCAGTTACTCGATAGGGCAGTACCAAGAGACCCAGTACTTC	CASSYSIGQYQETQYF
NA	NA	TRBV6-1	TRBJ1-1	TGTGCCAGCAGTGGAAGCACCACAGGGAGGGAAGCTTTCTTT	CASSGSTTGREAFF
few	NA	TRBV20-1	TRBJ2-1	TGCAGTGCTAGAGATTTTAAGGGGGGGGGCCATTCGACCTACAATGAGCAGTTCTTC	CSARDFKGGGHSTYNEQFF
NA	NA	TRBV7-9	TRBJ2-3	TGTGCCAGCAGCCCCCGGAGGGCGGATACGCAGTATTTT	CASSPRRADTQYF
NA	NA	TRBV7-3	TRBJ2-5	TGTGCCAGCAGCTTACTTGGCGGCGACGTGGGAGAGACCCAGTACTTC	CASSLLGGDVGETQYF
NA	NA	TRBV5-1	TRBJ2-1	TGCGCCAGCAGCTACAGCGCGGCCTACAATGAGCAGTTCTTC	CASSYSAAYNEQFF
few	NA	TRBV20-1	TRBJ1-2	TGCAGTGCTAGGTCACGTAGGGGCGCCTATGGCTACACCTTC	CSARSRRGAYGYTF
NA	NA	TRBV4-3	TRBJ2-7	TGCGCCAGCAGCCAAGAGGAGGGGCGGGGCGAGCAGTACTTC	CASSQEEGRGEQYF
NA	NA	TRBV12-3/TRBV12-4	TRBJ1-1	TGTGCCAGCAGTTCTCAGACAGGTCTCACTGAAGCTTTCTTT	CASSSQTGLTEAFF
few	NA	TRBV6-6	TRBJ2-7	TGTGCCAGCAGTCCTACTGTGGGCTCCTACGAGCAGTACTTC	CASSPTVGSYEQYF
NA	TRBD1	TRBV5-1	TRBJ2-4	TGCGCCAGCAGCAACGATCCAGGACAGGGTGACATTCAGTACTTC	CASSNDPGQGDIQYF
NA	NA	TRBV25-1	TRBJ1-2	TGTGCCAGCAGTGAAAGACATTCGGGTGACTACACCTTC	CASSERHSGDYTF
few	TRBD2	TRBV3-1	TRBJ2-7	TGTGCCAGCAGCCAAGATTGGCTAGCGGGGGGCGAGCAGTACTTC	CASSQDWLAGGEQYF
NA	TRBD1	TRBV7-3	TRBJ2-2	TGTGCCAGCAGCACACGGACAGGAGAGACCGGGGAGCTGTTTTTT	CASSTRTGETGELFF
NA	NA	TRBV12-3/TRBV12-4	TRBJ2-7	TGTGCCAGCAGTCCCGCCCGCGTAATGTACAATGAGCAGTACTTC	CASSPARVMYNEQYF
few	NA	TRBV7-9	TRBJ2-5	TGTGCCAGCAGCCAAACCGGACAAGTCCAAGAGACCCAGTACTTC	CASSQTGQVQETQYF
few	NA	TRBV7-9	TRBJ1-4	TGTGCCAGCAGCGATACAAAGAAACAGGGCCGTGAAAAACTGTTTTTT	CASSDTKKQGREKLFF
few	NA	TRBV7-9	TRBJ2-3	TGTGCCAGCAGGGCACTAGCAGATACGCAGTATTTT	CASRALADTQYF
few	NA	TRBV20-1	TRBJ2-7	TGCAGTGCTAGAGATTTGCAGTACGAGCAGTACTTC	CSARDLQYEQYF
NA	NA	TRBV7-2	TRBJ1-2	TGCGCCAGCAGCTTGGCAGGGTCGGGAGGCTACACCTTC	CASSLAGSGGYTF
few	TRBD1	TRBV20-1	TRBJ1-2	TGCAGGGCCAAACAGGGGAAGGGCTACACCTTC	CRAKQGKGYTF
NA	NA	TRBV4-1	TRBJ2-5	TGCGCCAGCAGCCAACTAGGGGTCTCCTACAATGAGCAGTACTTC	CASSQLGVSYNEQYF
NA	NA	TRBV4-1	TRBJ2-3	TGCGCCAGCAGCCGAAGCCTGGGGGAGCTAGGCACAGATACGCAGTATTTT	CASSRSLGELGTDTQYF
NA	NA	TRBV5-1	TRBJ2-5	TGCGCCAGCAGCTTGGAGTTCACTTCTGAGACCCAGTACTTC	CASSLEFTSETQYF
few	TRBD1	TRBV4-2	TRBJ2-3	TGTGCCAGCAGCCAAGAACGGACAGGGGGCTTAGATACGCAGTATTTT	CASSQERTGGLDTQYF
few	NA	TRBV12-3/TRBV12-4	TRBJ1-2	TGTGCCAGCAGTTTGGAGCATCGGGGTGGAAATGGCTACACCTTC	CASSLEHRGGNGYTF
NA	TRBD1	TRBV5-1	TRBJ2-2	TGCGCCAGCGCATTCGGGGGACAGGGGACCGCCACCGGGGAGCTGTTTTTT	CASAFGGQGTATGELFF
NA	NA	TRBV30	TRBJ2-7	TGTGCCGGGAGTGTACAAGGGGACGAGCAGTACTTC	CAGSVQGDEQYF
many	NA	TRBV7-2	TRBJ2-7	TGTGCCAGCAGCCCCCAAGGACTAACCTACGAGCAGTACTTC	CASSPQGLTYEQYF
NA	TRBD1	TRBV4-1	TRBJ2-2	TGCGCCAGCAGCCACGGCCAAGGGGGCCCCGGGGAGCTGTTTTTT	CASSHGQGGPGELFF
many	TRBD2	TRBV2	TRBJ2-5	TGTGCCAGCAGTGAAGGGGTTAGCGGGGAGACCCAGTACTTC	CASSEGVSGETQYF
NA	NA	TRBV10-3	TRBJ2-1	TGTGCCATCAGTCCTAGAGTCAACAATGAGCAGTTCTTC	CAISPRVNNEQFF
NA	TRBD1	TRBV7-2	TRBJ2-5	TGTGCCAGCAGCTTAGTCGACAGGGATTTGGAGTACTTC	CASSLVDRDLEYF
few	NA	TRBV20-1	TRBJ1-5	TGCAGTGCAACGGGGGCGGCTTATAGCAATCAGCCCCAGCATTTT	CSATGAAYSNQPQHF